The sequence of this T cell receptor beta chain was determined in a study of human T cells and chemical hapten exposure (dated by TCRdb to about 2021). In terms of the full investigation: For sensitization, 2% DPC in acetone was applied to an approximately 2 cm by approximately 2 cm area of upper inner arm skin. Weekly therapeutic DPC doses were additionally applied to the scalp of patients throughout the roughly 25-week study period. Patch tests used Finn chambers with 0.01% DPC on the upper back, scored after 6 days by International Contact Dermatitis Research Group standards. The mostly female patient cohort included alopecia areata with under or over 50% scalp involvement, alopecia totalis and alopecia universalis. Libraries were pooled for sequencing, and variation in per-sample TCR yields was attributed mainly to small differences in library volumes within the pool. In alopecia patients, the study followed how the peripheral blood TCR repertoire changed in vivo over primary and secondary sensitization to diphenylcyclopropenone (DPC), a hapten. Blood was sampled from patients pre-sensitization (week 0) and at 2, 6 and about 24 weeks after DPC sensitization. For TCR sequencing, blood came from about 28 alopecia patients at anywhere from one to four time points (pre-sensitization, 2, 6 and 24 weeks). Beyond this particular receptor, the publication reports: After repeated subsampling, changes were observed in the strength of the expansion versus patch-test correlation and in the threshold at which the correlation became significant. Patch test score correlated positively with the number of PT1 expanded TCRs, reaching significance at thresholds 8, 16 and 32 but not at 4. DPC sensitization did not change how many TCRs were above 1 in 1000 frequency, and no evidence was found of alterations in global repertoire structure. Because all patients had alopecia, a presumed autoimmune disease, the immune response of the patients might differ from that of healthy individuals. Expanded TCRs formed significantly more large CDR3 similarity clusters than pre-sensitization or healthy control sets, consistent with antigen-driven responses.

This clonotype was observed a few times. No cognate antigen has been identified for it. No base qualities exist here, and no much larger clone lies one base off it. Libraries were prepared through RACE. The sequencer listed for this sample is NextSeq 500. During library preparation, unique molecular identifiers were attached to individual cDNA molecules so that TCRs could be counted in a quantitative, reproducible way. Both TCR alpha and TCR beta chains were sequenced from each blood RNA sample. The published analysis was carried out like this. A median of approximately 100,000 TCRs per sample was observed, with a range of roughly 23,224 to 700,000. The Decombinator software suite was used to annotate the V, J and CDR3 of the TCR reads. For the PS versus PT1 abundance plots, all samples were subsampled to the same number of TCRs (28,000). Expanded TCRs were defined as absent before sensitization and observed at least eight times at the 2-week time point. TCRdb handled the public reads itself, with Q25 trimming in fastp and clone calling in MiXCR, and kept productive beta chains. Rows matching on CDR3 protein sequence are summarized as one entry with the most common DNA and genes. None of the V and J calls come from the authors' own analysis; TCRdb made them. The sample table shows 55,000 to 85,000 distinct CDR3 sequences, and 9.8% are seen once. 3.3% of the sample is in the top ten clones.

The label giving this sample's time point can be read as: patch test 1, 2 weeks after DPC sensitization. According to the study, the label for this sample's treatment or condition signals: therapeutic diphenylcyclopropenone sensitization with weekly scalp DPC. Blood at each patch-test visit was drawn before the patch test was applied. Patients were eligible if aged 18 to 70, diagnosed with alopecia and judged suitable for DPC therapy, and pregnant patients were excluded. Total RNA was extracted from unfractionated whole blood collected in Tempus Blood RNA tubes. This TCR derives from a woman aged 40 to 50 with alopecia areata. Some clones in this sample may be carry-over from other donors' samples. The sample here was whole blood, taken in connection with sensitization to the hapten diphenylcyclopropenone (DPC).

The CDR3 in this case is CAWSIGGLETQYF. The DNA is as follows: TGTGCCTGGAGTATCGGGGGATTGGAGACCCAGTACTTC. The rearrangement joined TRBV30 to TRBJ2-5, and perhaps TRBD2 as D gene, on 6 matching bases. V loses 2 bases, J loses 5 bases, and the germline ends lie 12 bases apart. The germline V gene (reference sequence) yields GTSNPN for CDR1 and SVGIG for CDR2. From the cysteine up to the phenylalanine, the CDR3 has a length of 13 residues. Only the CDR3 portion is preserved as DNA: 39 bases, with reading frame beginning at the first base.